The T cell receptor (beta chain) described here comes from a study of T cells after posttransplantation cyclophosphamide. The table came from immunoSEQ multiplex PCR; TCRdb's copy has only in-frame clones and leaves some out. The sample has more than 450 clones, 91% seen once. As regards this clone: The antigen remains undetermined.

Study-wide points: TRB overlap between skin or GI tissue T cells and blood was limited.

The CDR3 runs to 14 residues. Germline V lookup: CDR1 SGHNT, CDR2 YYREEE (reference sequence). With 6 bases removed from V and 8 bases from J, the gap between germline ends came to 20 bases. The chain combines TRBV5-4 with TRBJ1-2; D is possibly TRBD1 (5 bases). The source is a man aged 50 or older. Sequencing used CD4+ T cells sorted from bone marrow. CDR3 in amino acids: CASTLLRQKYGYTF. DNA of the CDR3: TGTGCCAGCACCCTACTGAGACAGAAGTACGGCTACACCTTC.